This T cell receptor beta chain was documented in a study of post-analysis software for immune sequencing data. General study findings and limits: A significant reduction in normalized Chao1 diversity was observed in multiple sclerosis patients versus controls.

Prepared TCR beta cDNA libraries contained unique molecular identifiers. TCRdb re-analysed the PCR reads in MiXCR, keeping a single row per CDR3 protein. The repertoire holds roughly 700,000 distinct CDR3 sequences, about 32% seen once, with roughly 0.54% in the top ten. For this clonotype: Antigen: not known.

The TCR originated in a girl aged 10 to 17 with multiple sclerosis. Source material: blood.

The CDR3 nucleotides are TGTGCCAGCAGTCGCTCGGGAGGCCCACCCTACAATGAGCAGTTCTTC. This encodes CASSRSGGPPYNEQFF. The rearrangement uses TRBV27 and TRBJ2-1, with 7 positions matching TRBD2. CDR1 and CDR2 from the germline V gene are MNHEY and SMNVEV (reference sequence). Trimming removed 5 bases from V and 2 bases from J; junction bases left unmatched: 9. The CDR3 totals 16 residues.